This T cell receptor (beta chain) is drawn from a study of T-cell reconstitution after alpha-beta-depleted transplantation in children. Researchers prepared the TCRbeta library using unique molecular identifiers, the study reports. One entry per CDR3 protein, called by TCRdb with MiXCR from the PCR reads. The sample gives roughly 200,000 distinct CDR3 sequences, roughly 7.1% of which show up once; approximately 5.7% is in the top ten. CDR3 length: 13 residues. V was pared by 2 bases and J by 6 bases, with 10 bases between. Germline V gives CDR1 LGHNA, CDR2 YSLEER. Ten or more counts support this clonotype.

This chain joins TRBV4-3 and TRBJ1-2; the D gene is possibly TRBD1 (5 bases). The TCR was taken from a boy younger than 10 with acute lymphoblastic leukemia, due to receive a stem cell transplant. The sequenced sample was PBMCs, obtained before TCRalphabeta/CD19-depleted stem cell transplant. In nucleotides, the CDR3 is TGCGCCAGCAGCCAACCGGACAAGGATGGCTACACCTTC. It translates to CASSQPDKDGYTF.